This T cell receptor (beta chain) was found in a study of identical twins. Only a few counts were recorded for this clonotype. Trimming pared 3 bases from V and 4 bases from J, leaving 19 bases between. The CDR3 is made up of 17 amino acids. Germline CDR1 MGHDK, CDR2 SYGVNS. One entry per CDR3 protein, called by TCRdb with MiXCR from the 5' RACE reads. The sample holds some 690,000 distinct CDR3 sequences, 21% seen once. This sample also appeared in a second study, on T cells expressing NK-cell markers. Per that study: There were a handful of donors in whom these clonotypes also led the CD3+CD56-NKG2C+ fraction.

V is TRBV25-1 and J is TRBJ2-1; tentatively, D is TRBD2 (6 bases). This TCR was recovered from a woman in her late teens or twenties in good health. Sequencing was done on a sample of PBMCs. The CDR3 sequence: CASSDPPRLGMYNEQFF. In nucleotides, the CDR3 is TGTGCCAGCAGTGACCCCCCCCGACTAGGAATGTACAATGAGCAGTTCTTC.